Detailed here is one T cell receptor beta chain. In this sample, this clonotype turned up many times. No antigen is known for it. No base qualities exist here, and no much larger clone lies one base off it. These reads were obtained on an Illumina HiSeq 2500. TCR beta libraries were prepared by quantitative 5'-RACE with molecular barcodes. As for the authors' bioinformatics: To identify disease-linked TCR variants, a new computational method was used, one built on a probabilistic model of VDJ rearrangement. TCRdb reanalyzed the raw reads on its own, using fastp at Q25 for trimming and MiXCR for clone calling, and kept in-frame beta chains. For every CDR3 protein sequence, its rows merge into one entry that carries the most common genes and DNA. The V and J calls reflect TCRdb's pipeline rather than the authors' work. This sample is represented by under 250,000 distinct CDR3 sequences; 9.5% to 12% of them were singletons. The biggest ten clones account for roughly 6.8% of the sample.

This entry is derived from a study of CD8 T cells in ankylosing spondylitis listed by TCRdb under 2017. Concerning the study at large: The study set out to find disease-linked TCR variants by profiling T cell receptor beta repertoires in ankylosing spondylitis patients and healthy donors. The whole study cohort included some 100 healthy donors and under 30 ankylosing spondylitis patients. Peripheral blood samples were taken, and synovial fluid was additionally collected from ankylosing spondylitis patients.

The CDR3 runs 15 residues from the cysteine to the phenylalanine. Only CDR3 DNA is held: 45 bases, read in frame from base 1. Relative to germline, V is 4 bases shorter and J is 9 bases shorter, with 19 bases between their ends. Findings and caveats that apply to the study as a whole: In peripheral blood, the disease-linked clones were found at relatively low frequencies and had a CD8+ phenotype. The disease-linked clones were reported as significantly enriched in matched synovial fluid samples from ankylosing spondylitis patients. Some of the motif variants had been reported before in the synovial fluid and blood of reactive arthritis patients, a finding that suggests common disease-initiation mechanisms. Blood from ankylosing spondylitis patients appeared to be characterized by a TCR beta motif composed of under 10 highly homologous amino acid variants.

The sequence was collected from a male donor with ankylosing spondylitis or in good health (not recorded which). The sample was blood, either unsorted or a sorted T cell fraction (not recorded which). The rearrangement joined TRBV12-3 or TRBV12-4 to TRBJ2-4, with the D gene call left open. The nucleotide sequence is given as TGTGCCAGCAGTTCCTCGGGCAGCCTAAAGGGCATTCAGTACTTC. It specifies CASSSSGSLKGIQYF.